This is a list of T cell receptor beta chains from one sample in a study of OX40 agonist ivuxolimab in advanced cancers. Profiled with immunoSEQ multiplex PCR; TCRdb holds only in-frame clones, not every one. The data show 100,000 or so clones, 70% to 90% seen once. Sequences were derived from CD4+ or CD8+ T cells sorted from blood, sampled in a trial of the OX40 agonist ivuxolimab. These receptors came from an adult with an advanced solid tumor such as melanoma, head and neck, liver or kidney cancer. Each CDR3 is given with its conserved first and last residue. D genes are given only for firm matches. Clone size appears in some rows only: once, few, many, or a class for an expanded clone.

clone size	D gene	V gene	J gene	CDR3 DNA	CDR3 protein
NA	NA	TRBV11-3	TRBJ2-1	TGTGCCAGCAGCATTGGGGTCGGGTCGGGAGAAGACTACAATGAGCAGTTCTTC	CASSIGVGSGEDYNEQFF
NA	TRBD1	TRBV6-1	TRBJ2-7	TGTGCCAGCAGAGATACAGGGGAGACCTACGAGCAGTACTTC	CASRDTGETYEQYF
NA	TRBD1	TRBV5-1	TRBJ2-4	TGCGCCAGCAGCTTGGAGGTCGACAGGGGAATAGCCAAAAACATTCAGTACTTC	CASSLEVDRGIAKNIQYF
NA	NA	TRBV6-1	TRBJ1-2	TGTGCCAGCAGTGACTGGGACGGGACAAGACATGGCTACACCTTC	CASSDWDGTRHGYTF
few	TRBD2	TRBV6-6	TRBJ2-1	TGTGCCAGCAGTCGGACTAGCGGTTCCCATGAGCAGTTCTTC	CASSRTSGSHEQFF
NA	NA	TRBV19	TRBJ2-3	TGTGCCACGAGACAGGCTAGCACAGATACGCAGTATTTT	CATRQASTDTQYF
few	NA	TRBV6-5	TRBJ1-2	TGTGCCATTGGGCCTCCCCATGGCTACACCTTC	CAIGPPHGYTF
NA	TRBD2	TRBV6-6	TRBJ2-7	TGTGCCGGTCGGACTAGCGGGAAGCCCTACGAGCAGTACTTC	CAGRTSGKPYEQYF
once	TRBD2	TRBV7-8	TRBJ2-7	TGTGCCAGCAGCTGGGGACTAGCGAACTACGAGCAGTACTTC	CASSWGLANYEQYF
NA	TRBD2	TRBV7-2	TRBJ2-3	TGTGCCAGCAGCTTAGGACTAGCAACAGATACGCAGTATTTT	CASSLGLATDTQYF
NA	NA	TRBV6-5	TRBJ1-5	TGTGCCAGCAGGGTCAGAACAGATCAGCCCCAGCATTTT	CASRVRTDQPQHF
NA	NA	TRBV2	TRBJ1-5	TGTGCCAGCAGTTCCATGGGGGTATACGTGAGCAATCAGCCCCAGCATTTT	CASSSMGVYVSNQPQHF
NA	TRBD1	TRBV6-5	TRBJ1-4	TGTGCCACCTCGGACAGGGATGTTTGGAATGAAAAACTGTTTTTT	CATSDRDVWNEKLFF
once	TRBD1	TRBV6-5	TRBJ2-7	TGTGCCAGCAGGAGGGACAGGGGTAGCCACGAGCAGTACTTC	CASRRDRGSHEQYF
NA	NA	TRBV4-1	TRBJ1-2	TGCGCCAGCAGCCAAGACAGGGGCTTCACCTATGGCTACACCTTC	CASSQDRGFTYGYTF
NA	NA	TRBV30	TRBJ2-6	TGTGCCTGGAGTGTAGATCCCTGGAGGGGCTCTGGGGCCAACGTCCTGACTTTC	CAWSVDPWRGSGANVLTF
NA	TRBD2	TRBV10-3	TRBJ2-7	TGTGCCATCAGTGAAGGACTAGCGGGATCCTACGAGCAGTACTTC	CAISEGLAGSYEQYF
few	TRBD2	TRBV7-9	TRBJ2-2	TGTGCCAGCAGGAGACTAGCGGGAGCTAGCGGGGAGCTGTTTTTT	CASRRLAGASGELFF
NA	TRBD1	TRBV9	TRBJ2-1	TGTGCCAGCCAAACCGGGACAGGGGTCAATGAGCAGTTCTTC	CASQTGTGVNEQFF
NA	NA	TRBV10-3	TRBJ2-7	TGTGCCATCGGGGCGGGACCCCCTAGGTACGAGCAGTACTTC	CAIGAGPPRYEQYF
NA	NA	TRBV11-3	TRBJ2-1	TGTGCCAGCAGTTCCTTGGAGGTCCGGTTTGAGCAGTTCTTC	CASSSLEVRFEQFF
NA	NA	TRBV11-2	TRBJ1-2	TGTGCCAGCAGCTTAATCGTCGGCACCTATGGCTACACCTTC	CASSLIVGTYGYTF
NA	NA	TRBV4-3	TRBJ1-2	TGCGCCAGCAGCCGGGTGGGAGGGTATGGCTACACCTTC	CASSRVGGYGYTF
NA	TRBD1	TRBV30	TRBJ1-2	TGTGCCTCCACCCGGATACAGGGGGTTAACTATGGCTACACCTTC	CASTRIQGVNYGYTF
NA	NA	TRBV7-2	TRBJ1-4	TGTGCCAGCAGCGCCTTTGGGGGTGCTAATGAAAAACTGTTTTTT	CASSAFGGANEKLFF
few	NA	TRBV27	TRBJ2-7	TGTGCCAGCAAGGAGGCAGGCGACGAGCAGTACTTC	CASKEAGDEQYF
NA	NA	TRBV5-6	TRBJ1-1	TGTGCCAGCAGCTTGGTTGGATCCCGTTTTGCCAGGGGCCTGCCTGAAGCTTTCTTT	CASSLVGSRFARGLPEAFF
NA	NA	TRBV28	TRBJ2-4	TGTGCCAGCAGTTACGGGACTTTAGCCAAAAACATTCAGTACTTC	CASSYGTLAKNIQYF
NA	TRBD2	TRBV9	TRBJ2-3	TGTGCCAGCAGCGTAGTGTCTAGCGGTGAAACAGATACGCAGTATTTT	CASSVVSSGETDTQYF
NA	NA	TRBV4-1	TRBJ1-2	TGCGCCAGCAGCCAAGACCGACAGACGACCTATGGCTACACCTTC	CASSQDRQTTYGYTF
once	TRBD1	TRBV11-3	TRBJ2-1	TGTGCCAGCAGCGCATGGACAGGGAGGAATGAGCAGTTCTTC	CASSAWTGRNEQFF
few	NA	TRBV6-5	TRBJ2-7	TGTGCCAGCAGTGGGGACTCCGAAGGCGAGCAGTACTTC	CASSGDSEGEQYF
NA	NA	TRBV2	TRBJ2-7	TGTGCCAGCAGGCCAGGGGGGGGGCCCTACGAGCAGTACTTC	CASRPGGGPYEQYF
NA	NA	TRBV5-1	TRBJ1-3	TGCGCCAGCAGCCCTCAGACAGACTCTGGAAACACCATATATTTT	CASSPQTDSGNTIYF
NA	NA	TRBV6-4	TRBJ1-2	TGTGCCAGCAGTGGGGCACCCTATGGCTACACCTTC	CASSGAPYGYTF
NA	NA	TRBV19	TRBJ1-1	TGTGCCAGTACCCAGGGGAGCACTGAAGCTTTCTTT	CASTQGSTEAFF
NA	TRBD1	TRBV5-6	TRBJ1-4	TGTGCCAGCAGCTCCCAGGGGGCGGGTGAAAAACTGTTTTTT	CASSSQGAGEKLFF
NA	NA	TRBV30	TRBJ2-7	TGTGCCTGGAGAGATATCTCCTACGAGCAGTACTTC	CAWRDISYEQYF
NA	NA	TRBV10-1	TRBJ2-1	TGCGCCAGCAGTGAGTCGATGGGGCCGGATGAGCAGTTCTTC	CASSESMGPDEQFF
NA	TRBD2	TRBV10-3	TRBJ2-1	TGTGCCATCAGTGAAATGGCTAGCGGGACCTACAATGAGCAGTTCTTC	CAISEMASGTYNEQFF
NA	NA	TRBV29-1	TRBJ1-2	TGCAGCGTTGAGGGGGGCAATGGCTACACCTTC	CSVEGGNGYTF
NA	NA	TRBV5-4	TRBJ1-1	TGTGCCAGCAGCTTGGATAGGGACTCGGGGGCTTTCTTT	CASSLDRDSGAFF
NA	NA	TRBV2	TRBJ2-3	TGTGCCAGCACTAGAGTTGGAGTACCCACAGATACGCAGTATTTT	CASTRVGVPTDTQYF
NA	TRBD2	TRBV4-1	TRBJ2-1	TGCGCCAGCAGCCAAGAATTCCTAGCGGGAGCCGGTGACAATGAGCAGTTCTTC	CASSQEFLAGAGDNEQFF
NA	NA	TRBV6-5	TRBJ2-2	TGTGCCAGCATTATATCAGGGGCCACCGGGGAGCTGTTTTTT	CASIISGATGELFF
few	TRBD1	TRBV6-1	TRBJ2-1	TGTGCCAGCAGTCCTCCTGACAGGGACAATGAGCAGTTCTTC	CASSPPDRDNEQFF
NA	NA	TRBV9	TRBJ1-4	TGTGCCAGCAGCGAACAGGGTGCAAATGAAAAACTGTTTTTT	CASSEQGANEKLFF
NA	TRBD2	TRBV5-4	TRBJ2-3	TGTGCCAGCAGCTTTCCAGCGGGAGTTACAGATACGCAGTATTTT	CASSFPAGVTDTQYF
once	NA	TRBV19	TRBJ1-5	TGTGCCAGTAGTATAGGGGCAGGGATCAATCAGCCCCAGCATTTT	CASSIGAGINQPQHF